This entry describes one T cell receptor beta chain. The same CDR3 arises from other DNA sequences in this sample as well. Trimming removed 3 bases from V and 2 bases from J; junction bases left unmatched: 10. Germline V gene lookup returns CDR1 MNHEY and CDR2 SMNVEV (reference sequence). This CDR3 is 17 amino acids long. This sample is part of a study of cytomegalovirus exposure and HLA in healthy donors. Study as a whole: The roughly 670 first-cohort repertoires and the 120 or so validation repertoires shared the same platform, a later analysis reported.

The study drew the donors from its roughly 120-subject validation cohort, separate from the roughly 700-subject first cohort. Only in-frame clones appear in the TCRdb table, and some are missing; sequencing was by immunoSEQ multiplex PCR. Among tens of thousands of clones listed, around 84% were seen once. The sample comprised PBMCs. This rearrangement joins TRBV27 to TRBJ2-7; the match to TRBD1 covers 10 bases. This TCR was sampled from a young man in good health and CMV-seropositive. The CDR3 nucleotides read TGTGCCAGCAGTTTCTCCGGGACAGGGGAGGGGGCCTACGAGCAGTACTTC. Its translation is CASSFSGTGEGAYEQYF.